The rows below give T cell receptor beta chains drawn from one sample of a study of CD8+ T cells in alopecia areata. Sequenced by immunoSEQ multiplex PCR; TCRdb stores in-frame clones only, minus some. The repertoire consists of roughly 220,000 clones, with more than 30% occurring once and the leading ten covering around 0.48%. The sequencing here drew on CD4+ T cells sorted from blood, taken between weeks 30 and 35, from a patient treated with tofacitinib. The origin of the receptors is a human donor with alopecia areata. CDR3s include the opening cysteine and the closing phenylalanine or tryptophan. A D gene is named only where the DNA matches it firmly. Only some rows state a clone size, as once, few, many or a class for expanded clones.

>TRBJ1-2|.|TRBV5-1|many
TGCGCCAGCAGCTTGGGGACAAACTATGGCTACACCTTC
CASSLGTNYGYTF
>TRBJ1-1|.|TRBV7-7|.
TGTGCCAGCAGCGTACTTACAGGGACTGAAGCTTTCTTT
CASSVLTGTEAFF
>TRBJ1-1|.|TRBV15|.
TGTGCCACCAGCACAAGGAGGGGAACTGAAGCTTTCTTT
CATSTRRGTEAFF
>TRBJ2-3|.|TRBV30|.
TGTGCCTTCTCATCCGGGCCCCCAACAGATACGCAGTATTTT
CAFSSGPPTDTQYF
>TRBJ1-1|.|TRBV29-1|few
TGCAGCGTTCAGGGGTTGGACACTGAAGCTTTCTTT
CSVQGLDTEAFF
>TRBJ1-4|TRBD1|TRBV6-5|.
TGTGCCAGCAGTTACACGACAGGGGGTAACGAAAAACTGTTTTTT
CASSYTTGGNEKLFF
>TRBJ2-7|.|TRBV5-4|.
TGTGCCAGCAGCCGGGAAGGGGGGAGCGAGCAGTACTTC
CASSREGGSEQYF
>TRBJ1-2|.|TRBV7-2|.
TGTGCCAGCAGCCCCGGAGGGGGGGCTAACTATGGCTACACCTTC
CASSPGGGANYGYTF
>TRBJ1-1|.|TRBV27|few
TGTGCCAGCAGTCAGGGGTTCTCGGCTGAAGCTTTCTTT
CASSQGFSAEAFF
>TRBJ2-5|.|TRBV30|few
TGTGCCTGGAGTGTAAATCGGCTAGCTTCTGAGACCCAGTACTTC
CAWSVNRLASETQYF
>TRBJ1-2|TRBD1|TRBV5-4|once
TGTGCCAGCAGGCGGACCACAGGGGGCGCTGGCTACACCTTC
CASRRTTGGAGYTF
>TRBJ2-7|TRBD2|TRBV18|.
TGTGCCAGCTCACAGCCGGGACTAGCGGATAGCTCCTACGAGCAGTACTTC
CASSQPGLADSSYEQYF
>TRBJ1-2|.|TRBV9|few
TGTGCCAGCAGCGTATTCTCAGGGAACTATGGCTACACCTTC
CASSVFSGNYGYTF
>TRBJ2-3|.|TRBV7-6|.
TGTGCCAGCAGCCTTGGGACGGGGAGTAATCAAGATACGCAGTATTTT
CASSLGTGSNQDTQYF
>TRBJ2-3|TRBD2|TRBV6-6|.
TGTGCCAGCAGTTACAGGCTAGCGGGACCCACAGATACGCAGTATTTT
CASSYRLAGPTDTQYF
>TRBJ1-2|TRBD1|TRBV30|.
TGTGCCTACTCGGGACAGGGAGTCTATGGCTACACCTTC
CAYSGQGVYGYTF
>TRBJ1-6|.|TRBV7-9|few
TGTGCCAGCAGCCCCGCCAGCGGTCGGGGGGGTCCCCTCCACTTT
CASSPASGRGGPLHF
>TRBJ1-1|.|TRBV6-5|few
TGTGCCAGCAGTTTGCCAGGGCGCTCTGAAGCTTTCTTT
CASSLPGRSEAFF
>TRBJ1-1|.|TRBV30|.
TGTGCCTGGAACTTCCCCGGGAGCCCTGAAGCTTTCTTT
CAWNFPGSPEAFF
>TRBJ1-4|TRBD1|TRBV9|.
TGTGCCAGCAGTCCCTCAGGGGGTGAAAAACTGTTTTTT
CASSPSGGEKLFF
>TRBJ2-3|.|TRBV29-1|.
TGCAGCGTTGAAGATACAGATACGCAGTATTTT
CSVEDTDTQYF
>TRBJ1-2|.|TRBV27|once
TGTGCCAGCAGTCCACTGGGGTCCCGTGCCTATGGCTACACCTTC
CASSPLGSRAYGYTF
>TRBJ1-5|TRBD1|TRBV19|.
TGTGCCAGTAGTATAGACCCAACCGGGACAGGGAGAGGGGCCCAGCATTTT
CASSIDPTGTGRGAQHF
>TRBJ1-1|TRBD1|TRBV19|few
TGTGCCAGTAGTATTGACGCCAGGGGGAAGACTGAAGCTTTCTTT
CASSIDARGKTEAFF
>TRBJ2-3|TRBD2|TRBV7-8|.
TGTGCCAGCCGCCTTAGCGGGTGGACAGATACGCAGTATTTT
CASRLSGWTDTQYF
>TRBJ2-1|.|TRBV13|.
TGTGCCAGCAGCCCAAGTTCTGGGGCGTCCTACAATGAGCAGTTCTTC
CASSPSSGASYNEQFF
>TRBJ1-1|TRBD1|TRBV27|.
TGTGCCAGCAGTTTAGGACAGGGAAGGACCACTGAAGCTTTCTTT
CASSLGQGRTTEAFF
>TRBJ2-3|.|TRBV7-9|.
TGTGCCAGCACCCAGGGGGGAGGCACAGATACGCAGTATTTT
CASTQGGGTDTQYF
>TRBJ2-5|.|TRBV5-1|.
TGCGCCAGCAGCCAGGGACGCATCCAAGAGACCCAGTACTTC
CASSQGRIQETQYF
>TRBJ2-2|TRBD2|TRBV30|few
TGTGCCTGGAGTCCAGCGGGAGGGCCTGGGGAGCTGTTTTTT
CAWSPAGGPGELFF
>TRBJ1-3|.|TRBV29-1|.
TGCAGCGTTAGGTTGGGCGGGGCTGGAAACACCATATATTTT
CSVRLGGAGNTIYF
>TRBJ1-5|.|TRBV6-5|few
TGTGCCAGCACCGATGGGGGGCGCAGCAATCAGCCCCAGCATTTT
CASTDGGRSNQPQHF
>TRBJ1-1|.|TRBV7-3|.
TGTGCCAGCAGCCCTACAGGGTCGGGGCTGAACACTGAAGCTTTCTTT
CASSPTGSGLNTEAFF
>TRBJ2-6|.|TRBV6-5|.
TGTGCCAGCAGTTCTGTAAGCTCTGGGGCCAACGTCCTGACTTTC
CASSSVSSGANVLTF
>TRBJ2-1|TRBD2|TRBV27|few
TGTGCCAGCAGTTTAAAACTAGCGCCCATGTACAATGAGCAGTTCTTC
CASSLKLAPMYNEQFF
>TRBJ2-3|TRBD1|TRBV18|.
TGTGCCAGCTCAGCGACAGGGGGCACAGATACGCAGTATTTT
CASSATGGTDTQYF
>TRBJ1-6|.|TRBV2|once
TGTGCCAGCACCCGAGGGCTGGGGCGCAATTCACCCCTCCACTTT
CASTRGLGRNSPLHF
>TRBJ1-1|.|TRBV13|.
TGTGCCAGCAGCTTAGCGCAGGGGAGGATATGGGACACTGAAGCTTTCTTT
CASSLAQGRIWDTEAFF
>TRBJ2-1|TRBD2|TRBV7-9|.
TGTGCCAGCAGCGTGACTAGCGGGTTGTATGAGCAGTTCTTC
CASSVTSGLYEQFF
>TRBJ2-3|TRBD2|TRBV29-1|.
TGCAGCGTTAGTGCGGGAGGACCAGATACGCAGTATTTT
CSVSAGGPDTQYF
>TRBJ1-5|.|TRBV6-5|.
TGTGCCAGCAGAGACAGCTTCTTGGGGCCCCAGCATTTT
CASRDSFLGPQHF